These 31 T cell receptor beta chains came from one sample sequenced in a study of T cells in Graves' hyperthyroidism and ophthalmopathy. Amplified TCR beta CDR3 regions came from RNA transcripts. The HTBI set primed first-round TCR CDR3 RT-PCR. Using its own MiXCR run on the multiplex PCR reads, TCRdb lists one record per CDR3 protein. The sample consists of some 800,000 distinct CDR3 sequences, over 35% of them appearing once. The sample was blood. The receptors were gathered from a man younger than 30 with Graves' hyperthyroidism.

This rearrangement joins TRBV29-1 to TRBJ1-1; 9 bases agree with TRBD1. J was trimmed by 3 bases and V by 8 bases; bases with no gene match: 4. This CDR3 comprises 12 residues. CDR1 is SQVTM and CDR2 is ANQGSEA in the germline V gene. The CDR3 reads CSLTGGDTEAFF. Here the CDR3 DNA reads TGCAGCTTGACAGGGGGGGACACTGAAGCTTTCTTT.

This chain connects TRBV7-8 to TRBJ1-2, with unresolved D. This CDR3 region has 14 residues. With 2 bases removed from V and 5 bases from J, the gap between germline ends came to 12 bases. Germline assignment: CDR1 SGHVS and CDR2 FQNEAQ. The chain's CDR3 is CASSLRGLEYGYTF. The CDR3 nucleotides read TGTGCCAGCAGCTTACGAGGGCTGGAGTATGGCTACACCTTC.

At least ten counts were recorded for this clonotype. The rearrangement uses TRBV10-3 and TRBJ1-2; D not resolved. The length of the CDR3 is 12 residues. Germline V CDR1 and CDR2: ENHRY, SYGVKD. Trimming left V 8 bases short and J 1 base short, with 8 bases between. CDR3 nucleotides: TGTGCCATCCAGACGGGTAACTATGGCTACACCTTC. This encodes CAIQTGNYGYTF.

This clonotype appeared many times. The chain couples TRBV10-3 to TRBJ1-6; the D gene is possibly TRBD1 (5 bases). V lost 3 bases to trimming and J lost 10 bases, with 10 bases between them. The length of the CDR3 is 13 residues. Germline loops: CDR1 ENHRY, CDR2 SYGVKD. The CDR3 region is CAISEDSQSPLHF. CDR3 coding DNA: TGTGCCATCAGTGAAGACAGTCAATCACCCCTCCACTTT.

The rearrangement links TRBV29-1 to TRBJ1-1; maybe TRBD1 (5 bases). The CDR3 extends over 13 amino acids. CDR1 and CDR2 from the germline V gene are SQVTM and ANQGSEA. V was pared by 6 bases and J by 8 bases, with 19 bases between. CDR3 DNA: TGCAGCGTGGTCGGGACTAGCGGGAGGGAAGCTTTCTTT. Translating gives CSVVGTSGREAFF.

Of note for this clonotype: A read error may explain this, as a much larger clone is one base away. The rearrangement uses TRBV2 and TRBJ2-2; possible D gene TRBD2, 5 bases. The length of the CDR3 is 12 residues. Germline values: CDR1 SNHLY, CDR2 FYNNEI. The CDR3 reads CASSETTGKLFF. The CDR3 nucleotides are TGTGCCAGCAGTGAAACCACCGGGAAGCTGTTTTTT.

This clonotype was recorded a few times. The chain employs TRBV6-1 and TRBJ1-5, with 7 nucleotides matching TRBD1. V gave up 4 bases and J gave up 8 bases; unmatched junction bases: 5. CDR1 MNHNS and CDR2 SASEGT come from the germline V gene. The CDR3 runs to 13 residues. CDR3 residues: CASSGEGAKPQHF. The CDR3 DNA is TGTGCCAGCAGTGGGGAGGGGGCGAAGCCCCAGCATTTT.

This chain joins TRBV12-3 or TRBV12-4 and TRBJ2-7; the match to TRBD2 covers 9 bases. V gave up 7 bases and J gave up 3 bases; unmatched junction bases: 13. The CDR3 has 16 residues. The CDR3 sequence is CASTSRETSGYYEQYF. CDR3 bases: TGTGCCAGCACCTCGCGCGAGACTAGCGGTTACTACGAGCAGTACTTC.

The CDR3 loop is CSASRGYGYTF. The CDR3 region has the DNA TGCAGTGCTAGTAGGGGCTACGGCTACACCTTC. The V and J genes are TRBV20-1 and TRBJ1-2; D perhaps matches TRBD1 (5 bases). The CDR3 covers 11 residues. Germline V gene data show CDR1 as DFQATT and CDR2 as SNEGSKA (reference sequence). Trimming took 3 bases from V and 8 from J, leaving 10 bases between them.

The J gene is TRBJ1-6, the V gene TRBV6-5, with D perhaps TRBD1 (5 bases). V lost 5 bases to trimming and J lost 14 bases, with 22 bases between them. The CDR3 is 15 residues long. Germline V CDR1 and CDR2: MNHEY, SVGAGI. The CDR3 nucleotides read TGTGCCAGCAGTGCCTCGGCCGGGCCCAGGGTGGCCCTCCACTTT. This translates into CASSASAGPRVALHF.

As to this clonotype: This could be a read error, since a much larger clone is one nucleotide away. V and J are TRBV29-1 and TRBJ2-7; 8 nucleotides line up with TRBD2. The CDR3 runs 15 residues. Germline lookup yields CDR1 SQVTM and CDR2 ANQGSEA. The CDR3 reads CSAEVEAGDHYEQYF. The CDR3 DNA reads as TGCAGCGCTGAAGTAGAAGCGGGGGACCACTACGAGCAGTACTTC.

The V call is TRBV12-3 or TRBV12-4, the J call TRBJ2-1, with 13 positions matching TRBD2. After removal of 6 bases from V and 4 bases from J, the junction contained 6 bases not matched to a gene. The CDR3 has 16 residues. CDR3 nucleotides: TGTGCCAGCAGCCGCCCGGGACTAGCGGGGTACAATGAGCAGTTCTTC. It codes for CASSRPGLAGYNEQFF.

The rearrangement joins TRBV7-9 to TRBJ2-2; unclear D gene. Trimming left V 5 bases short and J 0 bases short, with 13 bases between. The length of the CDR3 is 16 residues. Germline V gene lookup returns CDR1 SEHNR and CDR2 FQNEAQ (reference sequence). The CDR3 reads CASSRFGGPNTGELFF. The CDR3 DNA reads as TGTGCCAGCAGCCGGTTCGGCGGTCCGAACACCGGGGAGCTGTTTTTT.

This clonotype has a handful of counts. The J gene is TRBJ2-2, the V gene TRBV9, with D unresolved. Trimming removed 4 bases at V and 5 bases at J, with 12 bases between. CDR3 length: 14 amino acids. Germline V lookup: CDR1 SGDLS, CDR2 YYNGEE. CDR3 coding DNA: TGTGCCAGCAGCCGTCAACAGTGGACCGGGGAGCTGTTTTTT. This gives the protein CASSRQQWTGELFF.

The rearrangement links TRBV7-8 to TRBJ1-1; D ambiguous. Germline V gene lookup returns CDR1 SGHVS and CDR2 FQNEAQ. Deletions cut 5 bases from V and 0 bases from J, with 13 bases between. CDR3 length equals 15 residues. The DNA for the CDR3 is TGTGCCAGCAGCCCCCCCAACAACATGAACACTGAAGCTTTCTTT. Translating it yields CASSPPNNMNTEAFF.

This clonotype has at least ten counts. The V gene is TRBV2, the J gene TRBJ2-7; TRBD2 agrees at 7 bases. The CDR3 is 13 amino acids. The germline V gene encodes CDR1 SNHLY and CDR2 FYNNEI. V was clipped by 10 bases and J by 6 bases; unmatched bases: 12. This CDR3 reads CAIGGGPVGEQYF. CDR3 nucleotides: TGTGCCATCGGGGGAGGGCCGGTAGGCGAGCAGTACTTC.

This clonotype came up a few times. The rearrangement links TRBV12-3 or TRBV12-4 to TRBJ2-5; TRBD1 aligns across 9 bases. Losses at the gene ends were 6 bases for V and 3 bases for J; bases not matched to a gene: 11. This CDR3 spans 16 amino acids. In nucleotides, the CDR3 is TGTGCCAGCAGATCTTTTACAGGGGGCGGTGAAGAGACCCAGTACTTC. This translates into CASRSFTGGGEETQYF.

Note on this clonotype: This may stem from a read error, because a much larger clone lies one nucleotide away. The J gene is TRBJ1-6, the V gene TRBV9; 8 bases match TRBD1. Germline values: CDR1 SGDLS, CDR2 YYNGEE. There are 16 residues in the CDR3. Here the CDR3 DNA reads TGTGCCAGCAGCGGAGGGACAGGCATGGGGAATTTACCCCTCCACTTT. This translates into CASSGGTGMGNLPLHF.

This chain links TRBV2 with TRBJ1-2, with a possible D match to TRBD1 (5 bases). This CDR3 has 15 residues. The germline CDR1 and CDR2 sequences are SNHLY and FYNNEI. The V and J ends lost 7 bases and 4 bases respectively, with 19 bases between them. The CDR3 region is CASTSTGGDGYGYTF. The CDR3 coding sequence is TGTGCCAGCACCTCGACCGGGGGGGACGGCTATGGCTACACCTTC.

In its sample, this clonotype was seen a few times. The junction differs from germline at one of its ends, possibly a read error. This chain uses TRBV10-3 with TRBJ1-2; D is possibly TRBD1 (5 bases). This CDR3 region has 13 residues. The V gene's germline CDR1 is ENHRY and CDR2 SYGVKD. The CDR3 DNA is TGTGCCAGCAGTTACTCGACAGACTATGGCTACACCTTC. Translating it yields CASSYSTDYGYTF.

As for this clonotype: Sequence at one end of the junction differs from germline and may be a read error. This chain joins TRBV28 and TRBJ2-5; a weak D match, TRBD2 (6 bases). The CDR3 extends over 10 amino acids. The germline gives CDR1 MDHEN, CDR2 SYDVKM. The CDR3 nucleotides are TGTGCCAGCAGTTTGGAGTCGGGGGACTTC. Translated, it gives CASSLESGDF.

This clonotype was detected a few times. The chain recombines TRBV5-1 with TRBJ1-1; perhaps TRBD1 as D (5 bases). Germline V gene data show CDR1 as SGHRS and CDR2 as YFSETQ. CDR3 length: 17 residues. Trimming removed 0 bases from V and 1 base from J, with 16 bases in between. In nucleotides, the CDR3 is TGCGCCAGCAGCTTGGAAGGGACCCCTATACAGAACACTGAAGCTTTCTTT. This gives the protein CASSLEGTPIQNTEAFF.

This clonotype was observed at least ten times. The chain has TRBV9 and TRBJ2-7, with D maybe TRBD2 (5 bases). This CDR3 has 15 amino acids. CDR1 is SGDLS and CDR2 is YYNGEE in the germline V gene. V was shortened by 0 bases and J by 6 bases, with 16 bases between the two germline ends. The CDR3 region has the DNA TGTGCCAGCAGCGTAGGCAGCGGAGACCTTCTCGAGCAGTACTTC. Amino acids: CASSVGSGDLLEQYF.

In this sample, this clonotype turned up once. V gene TRBV6-5 combines with J gene TRBJ2-5, with TRBD1 identical over 9 bases. CDR3 length: 15 amino acids. Trimming cost V 3 bases and J 3 bases; bases outside gene matches: 5. The germline CDR1 and CDR2 sequences are MNHEY and SVGAGI. CDR3 residues: CASSYLQGAEETQYF. CDR3 DNA sequence: TGTGCCAGCAGTTATTTACAGGGGGCCGAAGAGACCCAGTACTTC.

This clonotype appeared a few times. A read error is possible here, since a much larger clone lies one base away. This chain connects TRBV12-3 or TRBV12-4 to TRBJ2-5, with TRBD2 identical over 15 bases. The CDR3 sequence is 14 residues long. V lost 6 bases to trimming and J lost 4 bases; unmatched junction nucleotides: 0. The CDR3 spells CASRGLAGGETQYF. CDR3 DNA sequence: TGTGCCAGCAGGGGACTAGCGGGAGGAGAGACCCAGTACTTC.

This chain connects TRBV7-4 to TRBJ2-6; no firm D call. Germline V gene sequence: CDR1 SGHVT, CDR2 SQSDAQ. The ends were cut back, 8 bases at V and 1 base at J, with 12 bases in the middle. The length of the CDR3 is 15 residues. The CDR3 loop reads CASLPDTSGANVLTF. CDR3 bases: TGTGCCAGCCTTCCCGACACTTCTGGGGCCAACGTCCTGACTTTC.

This clonotype was detected a few times. The V and J genes are TRBV11-2 and TRBJ2-5, with D hard to call. The CDR3 sequence is 14 residues long. Trimming shortened V by 5 bases and J by 0 bases, and 10 bases separated the two germline ends. CDR1 and CDR2 (germline): SGHAT, FQNNGV. The CDR3 region has the DNA TGTGCCAGCAGCCGGGTGGACGACCAAGAGACCCAGTACTTC. Translating gives CASSRVDDQETQYF.

Turning to this clonotype: A much larger clone is a single base away; this may be a read error. The chain uses TRBV5-5 and TRBJ2-5; possible D gene TRBD2, 7 bases. The CDR3 sequence is 14 residues long. Trimming pared 6 bases from V and 5 bases from J, leaving 17 bases between. CDR1 SGHKS and CDR2 YYEKEE come from the germline V gene (reference sequence). The CDR3 loop is CASNVRGAGETQYF. CDR3 DNA: TGTGCCAGCAACGTCCGGGGGGCCGGGGAGACCCAGTACTTC.

This clonotype was recorded a few times. This sequence joins TRBV20-1 and TRBJ2-6; the D is unclear. The V gene lost 0 bases and the J gene lost 0 bases, with 6 bases spanning the gap. The germline V gene encodes CDR1 DFQATT and CDR2 SNEGSKA (reference sequence). This CDR3 is built from 15 residues. The CDR3 loop reads CSARDPRSGANVLTF. CDR3 in DNA: TGCAGTGCTAGAGATCCGCGCTCTGGGGCCAACGTCCTGACTTTC.

This clonotype was observed a single time. The V gene is TRBV4-1, the J gene TRBJ2-5; D perhaps matches TRBD1 (6 bases). Looked up from germline, CDR1 is MGHRA and CDR2 is YSYEKL. V lost 2 bases and J 5 bases, leaving 15 bases between the germline ends. The CDR3 spans 15 residues. In nucleotides, the CDR3 is TGCGCCAGCAGCCAAACCTTCACAGGGCGCGAGACCCAGTACTTC. Translation gives CASSQTFTGRETQYF.

Ten or more counts support this clonotype. This chain uses TRBV7-9 with TRBJ2-5; D gene ambiguous. CDR1 is SEHNR, CDR2 FQNEAQ, per germline (reference sequence). There are 11 residues in the CDR3. Deletions cut 4 bases from V and 7 bases from J, with 7 bases between. The CDR3 reads CASSSERTQYF. The CDR3 DNA is TGTGCCAGCAGCTCGGAGAGGACCCAGTACTTC.